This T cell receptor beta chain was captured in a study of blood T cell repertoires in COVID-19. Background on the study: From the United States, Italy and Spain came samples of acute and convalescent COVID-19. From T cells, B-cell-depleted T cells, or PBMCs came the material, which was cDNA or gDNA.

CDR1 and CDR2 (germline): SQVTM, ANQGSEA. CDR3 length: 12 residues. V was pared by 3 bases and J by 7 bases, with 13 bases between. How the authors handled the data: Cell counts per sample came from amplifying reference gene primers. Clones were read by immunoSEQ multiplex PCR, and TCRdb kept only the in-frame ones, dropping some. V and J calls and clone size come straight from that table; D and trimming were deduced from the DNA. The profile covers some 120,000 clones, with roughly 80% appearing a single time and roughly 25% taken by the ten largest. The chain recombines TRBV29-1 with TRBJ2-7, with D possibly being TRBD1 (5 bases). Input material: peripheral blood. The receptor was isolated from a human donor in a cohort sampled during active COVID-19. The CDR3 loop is CSVEYSGMEQYF. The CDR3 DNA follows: TGCAGCGTTGAGTATTCAGGGATGGAGCAGTACTTC.